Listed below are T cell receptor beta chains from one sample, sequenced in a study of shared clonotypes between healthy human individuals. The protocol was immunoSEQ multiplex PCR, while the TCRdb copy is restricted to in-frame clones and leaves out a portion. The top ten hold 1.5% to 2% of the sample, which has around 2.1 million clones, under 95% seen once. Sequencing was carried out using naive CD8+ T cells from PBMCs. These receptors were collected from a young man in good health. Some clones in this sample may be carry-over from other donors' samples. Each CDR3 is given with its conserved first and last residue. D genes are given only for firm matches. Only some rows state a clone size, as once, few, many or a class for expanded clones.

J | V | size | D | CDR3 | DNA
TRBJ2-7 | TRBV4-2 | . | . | CASSQAGTYEQYF | TGTGCCAGCAGCCAAGCCGGCACCTACGAGCAGTACTTC
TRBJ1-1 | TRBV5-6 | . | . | CASSLDVSHTEAFF | TGTGCCAGCAGCTTGGATGTGTCGCACACTGAAGCTTTCTTT
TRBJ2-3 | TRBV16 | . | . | CASSQFRAQQGDTQYF | TGTGCCAGCAGCCAATTCAGGGCCCAGCAAGGGGATACGCAGTATTTT
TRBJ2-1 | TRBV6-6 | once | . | CASLDKRRTYNEQFF | TGTGCCAGCCTGGACAAGCGGAGGACCTACAATGAGCAGTTCTTC
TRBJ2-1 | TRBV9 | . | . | CASSVARGYYNEQFF | TGTGCCAGCAGCGTAGCTCGGGGTTACTACAATGAGCAGTTCTTC
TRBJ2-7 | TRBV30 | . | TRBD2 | CAWRVSSGEQYF | TGTGCCTGGCGAGTTTCTAGCGGCGAGCAGTACTTC
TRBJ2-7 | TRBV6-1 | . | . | CASSERGIAGYF | TGTGCCAGCAGTGAAAGGGGAATAGCAGGGTACTTC
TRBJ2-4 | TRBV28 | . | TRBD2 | CASRATSERDIQYF | TGTGCCAGCAGAGCGACTAGCGAGAGAGACATTCAGTACTTC
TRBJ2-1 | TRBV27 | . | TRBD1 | CASSSVRGTGGYNEQFF | TGTGCCAGCAGTTCCGTCCGAGGGACAGGGGGGTACAATGAGCAGTTCTTC
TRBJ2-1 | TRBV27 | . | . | CASSFYLNEQFF | TGTGCCAGCAGTTTTTATCTGAATGAGCAGTTCTTC
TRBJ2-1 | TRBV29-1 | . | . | CSYSPGAGYNEQFF | TGCAGCTATTCCCCTGGAGCCGGCTACAATGAGCAGTTCTTC
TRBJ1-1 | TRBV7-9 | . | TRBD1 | CASSPDRATEAFF | TGTGCCAGCAGCCCGGACAGGGCCACTGAAGCTTTCTTT
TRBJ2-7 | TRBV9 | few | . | CASSVAPATSYEQYF | TGTGCCAGCAGCGTAGCTCCAGCGACCTCCTACGAGCAGTACTTC
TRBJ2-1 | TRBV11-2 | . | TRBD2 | CASGPTAGGYNEQFF | TGTGCCAGCGGGCCCACAGCGGGAGGCTACAATGAGCAGTTCTTC
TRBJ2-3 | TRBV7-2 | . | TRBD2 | CASSRKGLETDTQYF | TGTGCCAGCAGCCGAAAAGGACTAGAGACAGATACGCAGTATTTT
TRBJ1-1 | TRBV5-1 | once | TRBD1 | CASSLVSQGFEAFF | TGCGCCAGCAGCTTGGTTTCACAGGGGTTTGAAGCTTTCTTT
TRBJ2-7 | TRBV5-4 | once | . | CASSFGSGGTLREQYF | TGTGCCAGCAGCTTTGGTAGCGGAGGGACCCTACGTGAGCAGTACTTC
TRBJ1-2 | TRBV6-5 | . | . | CASSYSMRRHYGYTF | TGTGCCAGCAGTTACTCGATGAGAAGGCACTATGGCTACACCTTC
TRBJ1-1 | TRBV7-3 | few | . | CASSLSTGGTEAFF | TGTGCCAGCAGCTTAAGTACAGGCGGCACTGAAGCTTTCTTT
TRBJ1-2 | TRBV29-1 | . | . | CSVEDRAFHGYTF | TGCAGCGTTGAAGACAGGGCTTTCCATGGCTACACCTTC
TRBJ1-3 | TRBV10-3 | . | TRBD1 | CATLTGEGTSGNTIYF | TGTGCCACCTTGACAGGGGAGGGGACTTCTGGAAACACCATATATTTT
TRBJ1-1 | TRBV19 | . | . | CASRAGGANTEAFF | TGTGCCAGTCGCGCGGGGGGCGCGAACACTGAAGCTTTCTTT
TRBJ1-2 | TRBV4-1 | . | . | CASSHADGEINYGYTF | TGCGCCAGCAGCCACGCCGACGGGGAAATAAACTATGGCTACACCTTC
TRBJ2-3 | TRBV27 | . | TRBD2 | CASSLKTSGRLTDTQYF | TGTGCCAGCAGTTTAAAGACTAGCGGGAGGCTCACAGATACGCAGTATTTT
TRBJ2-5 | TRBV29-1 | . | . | CSVEDSMIWETQYF | TGCAGCGTTGAGGACTCTATGATTTGGGAGACCCAGTACTTC
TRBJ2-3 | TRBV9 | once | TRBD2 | CASSVAGSGILTDTQYF | TGTGCCAGCAGCGTAGCTGGTAGCGGGATCCTTACAGATACGCAGTATTTT
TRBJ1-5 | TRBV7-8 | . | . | CASSLESNQPQHF | TGTGCCAGCAGCTTAGAGAGCAATCAGCCCCAGCATTTT
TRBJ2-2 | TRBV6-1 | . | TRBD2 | CASSDPGLAGTGELFF | TGTGCCAGCAGTGACCCGGGACTAGCGGGCACGGGGGAGCTGTTTTTT
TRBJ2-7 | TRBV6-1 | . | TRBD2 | CASSVRDYPLVEQYF | TGTGCCAGCAGTGTTCGGGACTATCCACTCGTGGAGCAGTACTTC
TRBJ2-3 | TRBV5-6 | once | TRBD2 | CASSFAGLAGTDTQYF | TGTGCCAGCAGCTTTGCGGGACTAGCGGGAACAGATACGCAGTATTTT
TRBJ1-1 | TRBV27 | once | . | CASSLSPRNTEAFF | TGTGCCAGCAGTTTATCCCCCCGGAACACTGAAGCTTTCTTT
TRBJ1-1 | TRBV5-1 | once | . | CASSFEENTEAFF | TGCGCCAGCAGCTTCGAGGAAAACACTGAAGCTTTCTTT
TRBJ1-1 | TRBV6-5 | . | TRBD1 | CASSYSTGGGTEAFF | TGTGCCAGCAGTTACTCTACAGGGGGAGGCACTGAAGCTTTCTTT
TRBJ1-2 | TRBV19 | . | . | CASSGPPRGNYGYTF | TGTGCCAGTAGCGGTCCTCCTCGGGGGAACTATGGCTACACCTTC
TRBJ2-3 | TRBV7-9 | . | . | CASSPLRDTQYF | TGTGCCAGCAGCCCCCTGCGCGATACGCAGTATTTT
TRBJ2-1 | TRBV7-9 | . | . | CASWYTVNEQFF | TGTGCCAGCTGGTATACCGTTAATGAGCAGTTCTTC
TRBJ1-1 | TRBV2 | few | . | CASSEGTRTEAFF | TGTGCCAGCAGTGAAGGAACGAGGACTGAAGCTTTCTTT
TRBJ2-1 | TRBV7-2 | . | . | CASSFPGSYNEQFF | TGTGCCAGCAGCTTCCCCGGCTCCTACAATGAGCAGTTCTTC
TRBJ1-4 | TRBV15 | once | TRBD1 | CATSRDDRDLNEKLFF | TGTGCCACCAGCAGAGATGACAGGGACCTTAATGAAAAACTGTTTTTT
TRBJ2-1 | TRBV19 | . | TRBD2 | CASSYTSGRAEFF | TGTGCCAGTAGTTATACTAGCGGGAGGGCGGAGTTCTTC
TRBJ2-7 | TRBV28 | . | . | CASRLDGDYEQYF | TGTGCCAGCAGACTGGACGGGGACTACGAGCAGTACTTC
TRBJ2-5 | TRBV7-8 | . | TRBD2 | CASKEGLAGGPGWETQYF | TGTGCCAGCAAGGAGGGACTAGCGGGAGGGCCTGGGTGGGAGACCCAGTACTTC
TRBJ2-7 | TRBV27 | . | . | CASSFGASYEQYF | TGTGCCAGCAGTTTCGGGGCCTCCTACGAGCAGTACTTC
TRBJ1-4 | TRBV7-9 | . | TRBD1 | CASSFRDRNEKLFF | TGTGCCAGCAGCTTCCGGGACAGGAACGAAAAACTGTTTTTT
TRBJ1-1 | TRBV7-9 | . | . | CASSLEPALLDTEAFF | TGTGCCAGCAGCTTAGAGCCAGCCCTATTAGACACTGAAGCTTTCTTT
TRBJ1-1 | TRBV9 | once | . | CASSVGPGKNTEAFF | TGTGCCAGCAGCGTAGGGCCGGGGAAGAACACTGAAGCTTTCTTT
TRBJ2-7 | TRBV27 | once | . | CASSLSQPDEQYF | TGTGCCAGCAGTTTATCACAGCCAGACGAGCAGTACTTC
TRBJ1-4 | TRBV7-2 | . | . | CASSQEGGRGNEKLFF | TGTGCCAGCAGCCAAGAAGGGGGGAGGGGGAATGAAAAACTGTTTTTT
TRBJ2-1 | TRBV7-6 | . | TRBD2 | CASSLDRRLAETNEQFF | TGTGCCAGCAGCTTAGATCGACGACTAGCGGAGACCAATGAGCAGTTCTTC
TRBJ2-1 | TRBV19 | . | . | CASSIGGTASYNEQFF | TGTGCCAGTAGTATAGGAGGGACTGCCTCCTACAATGAGCAGTTCTTC
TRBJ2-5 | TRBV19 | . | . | CASSTGSLIQETQYF | TGTGCCAGTAGTACCGGCAGCCTAATCCAAGAGACCCAGTACTTC
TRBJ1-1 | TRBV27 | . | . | CASGGPRVGTEAFF | TGTGCCAGCGGGGGGCCCAGGGTCGGCACTGAAGCTTTCTTT
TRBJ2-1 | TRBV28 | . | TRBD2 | CASSSWTSATMDEQFF | TGTGCCAGCAGTTCCTGGACTAGCGCTACTATGGATGAGCAGTTCTTC
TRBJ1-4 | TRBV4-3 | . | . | CASSQGVSGQQVNRAEKLFF | TGCGCCAGCAGCCAAGGCGTTTCGGGGCAGCAGGTGAATCGCGCTGAAAAACTGTTTTTT
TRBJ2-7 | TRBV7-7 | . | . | CASSLEVKKGYF | TGTGCCAGCAGCTTAGAAGTTAAGAAGGGGTACTTC
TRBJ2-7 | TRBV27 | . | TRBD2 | CASSFGLAGGPYEQYF | TGTGCCAGCAGTTTCGGACTAGCGGGAGGGCCCTACGAGCAGTACTTC
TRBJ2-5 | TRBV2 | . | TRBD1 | CASSEAQGELWVTQYF | TGTGCCAGCAGTGAAGCGCAGGGGGAGCTGTGGGTGACCCAGTACTTC